This entry describes one T cell receptor (beta chain). The data originate from a study of blood T cell repertoires in COVID-19. For the study at large: Italy, Spain and the United States were the sources of the convalescent and acute COVID-19 samples. Sample material is recorded as cDNA or gDNA derived from T cells, B-cell-depleted T cells, or PBMCs.

In the original analysis: How many nucleated cells were present was estimated from reference gene primer amplification. TCRdb keeps only in-frame clones here, not all; method: immunoSEQ multiplex PCR. V and J calls and clone size are given by that table; D and trimming were obtained from the DNA. The table records roughly 71,000 clones, over 80% of them present only once. The V end was cut by 1 base, the J end by 1 base, with 10 bases between. CDR1 is SGHDN, CDR2 FVKESK, per germline. This CDR3 has 15 amino acids. This receptor was obtained from a woman of 80 years or more with acute or convalescent COVID-19. The V and J genes are TRBV14 and TRBJ2-5; the D gene is possibly TRBD1 (5 bases). Sample: peripheral blood. DNA for the CDR3: TGTGCCAGCAGCCAAGTCCTGACAGCCCAAGAGACCCAGTACTTC. Its translation is CASSQVLTAQETQYF. Full variable domain (remainder filled in from reference TRBV14 and TRBJ2-5): EAGVTQFPSHSVIEKGQTVTLRCDPISGHDNLYWYRRVMGKEIKFLLHFVKESKQDESGMPNNRFLAERTGGTYSTLKVQPAELEDSGVYFCASSQVLTAQETQYFGPGTRLLVL.